Presented here are 18 T cell receptor beta chains from one specimen sequenced in a study of T cells in women clearing cervical HPV infection (dated by TCRdb to the late 2010s). Receptor amplification or capture employed the immunoSEQ multiplex PCR assay. The immuneACCESS repertoire file appears here via TCRdb, limited to in-frame rearrangements. These files lack a portion of the clones; in checked studies, under half of the deficit traces to unresolved V genes, and the cause of the others is not known. The table of this sample itemizes 25,000 to 35,000 clones. The ten largest clones capture more than 20% of the sample. The source material was blood buffy coat. These receptors originate from a woman between 18 and 70 years old with a cervical HPV16 infection that either progressed to CIN3+ or cleared (not recorded which).

With regard to this clone: Read data end 3 residues before the CDR3 end; the end is taken from the germline J gene. This rearrangement joins TRBV24-1 to TRBJ1-2, with D maybe TRBD1 (5 bases). The V end was cut by 4 bases, the J end by 1 base, with 6 bases between. This CDR3 comprises 13 residues. CDR1 KGHDR and CDR2 SFDVKD come from the germline V gene. The part of the CDR3 DNA that was read is TGTGCCACCAGTGAAGACAGTAACTATGGC. This encodes CATSEDSNYG. The whole CDR3 is CATSEDSNYGYTF.

On this clone: The sequence runs out 3 residues before the end of the CDR3; the remainder is reconstructed from the germline J gene. The chain is built from TRBV19 and TRBJ1-1, with a tentative D call TRBD1 (5 bases). Per the germline V gene, CDR1 is LNHDA and CDR2 is SQIVND (reference sequence). CDR3 length: 17 residues. Trimming removed 7 bases from V and 5 bases from J, with 26 bases in between. The part of the CDR3 DNA that was read is TGTGCCAGTACGTACTCAGGGTTGAGTAAGGTAGGGACTGAA. Translating gives CASTYSGLSKVGTE. The full-length CDR3 reads as CASTYSGLSKVGTEAFF.

Worth noting for this clone: The read finishes 3 residues shy of the CDR3 end, and the germline J gene is used to complete it. The J gene is TRBJ1-2, the V gene TRBV5-6, with D perhaps TRBD1 (6 bases). V was clipped by 4 bases and J by 0 bases, with 10 bases between them. Germline lookup yields CDR1 SGHDT and CDR2 YYEEEE. This CDR3 spans 14 amino acids. The CDR3 reads CASSLGTTNYGYTF. The sequenced CDR3 bases are TGTGCCAGCAGCCTGGGGACAACTAACTATGGC.

Comments on this clone: The read ends 3 residues before the CDR3 terminus; that terminus is restored from the germline J gene. The V call is TRBV6-2 or TRBV6-3, the J call TRBJ1-5; TRBD1 matches at 11 bases. The CDR3 runs 17 residues. Trimming took 4 bases from V and 4 from J; bases not matched to a gene: 9. Germline V gene sequence: CDR1 MNHEY, CDR2 SVGEGT. The CDR3 reads CASSWGGGTGGNQPQHF. The CDR3 DNA, read in part, is TGTGCCAGCAGTTGGGGCGGCGGGACAGGGGGAAATCAGCCC.

This clone shows up as medium-sized by frequency. The CDR3 is cut off 3 residues early in the read; its end comes from the germline J gene. The V gene is TRBV7-3, the J gene TRBJ2-3; TRBD2 matches 8 bases. The V and J ends lost 8 bases and 4 bases, in that order; junction bases with no gene match: 8. The germline V gene has CDR1 SGHTA and CDR2 FQGTGA. The CDR3 runs 14 residues. The CDR3 spells CASGTSGTSDTQYF. The covered CDR3 bases are TGTGCCAGCGGTACTAGCGGCACTTCAGATACG.

As to this clone: The read terminates 3 residues before the CDR3 end, so the remaining end is supplied by the germline J gene. The gene calls are TRBV12-5 and TRBJ1-1, with TRBD1 matching 8 bases. Trimming removed 6 bases from V and 5 bases from J; junction bases left unmatched: 5. This CDR3 is built from 13 residues. Germline V gene lookup returns CDR1 LGHNT and CDR2 FRNRAP. This chain's CDR3 is CASGPDRETEAFF. The part of the CDR3 DNA that was read is TGTGCTAGTGGCCCGGACAGGGAGACTGAA.

About this clone itself: Coverage ceases 3 residues before the CDR3 finishes, and the germline J gene fills in the end. The chain combines TRBV11-3 with TRBJ2-3; 11 bases map to TRBD2. The CDR3 is made up of 14 amino acids. Looked up from germline, CDR1 is SGHNT and CDR2 is YENEEA. The CDR3 reads CASSRSGRGETQYF. The CDR3 DNA, read in part, is TGTGCCAGCAGCCGTAGCGGGAGGGGAGAGACG.

Regarding this clone: The read ends 3 residues before the CDR3 terminus; that terminus is restored from the germline J gene. This chain uses TRBV18 with TRBJ1-1; D is uncertain. V gave up 7 bases and J gave up 5 bases, with 14 bases separating them. CDR3 length: 13 amino acids. Germline CDR1 and CDR2: KGHSH and LQKENI. The CDR3: CASFPRGGTEAFF. The CDR3 bases that were read are TGTGCCAGCTTCCCCCGGGGTGGAACTGAA.

About this clone: Read data end 3 residues before the CDR3 end; the end is taken from the germline J gene. This chain connects TRBV20-1 to TRBJ2-4; 10 bases map to TRBD2. V gave up 6 bases and J gave up 5 bases; unmatched junction bases: 7. Looked up from germline, CDR1 is DFQATT and CDR2 is SNEGSKA (reference sequence). The CDR3 totals 14 residues. The CDR3 reads CSAPAGGPENIQYF. CDR3 DNA, as far as it was read: TGCAGTGCCCCAGCGGGAGGGCCGGAAAACATT.

On this clone itself: The CDR3 end falls 3 residues outside the read, so it is completed with the germline J gene. This chain uses TRBV9 with TRBJ2-2; D perhaps matches TRBD2 (6 bases). The CDR3 sequence is 15 residues long. Germline V gene sequence: CDR1 SGDLS, CDR2 YYNGEE. Trimming took off 3 bases at V and 4 bases at J, with 13 bases between the two ends. The CDR3 protein is CASSAGDPATGELFF. The sequenced CDR3 bases are TGTGCCAGCAGCGCGGGGGACCCTGCCACCGGGGAG.

About this clone: The read terminates 3 residues ahead of where the CDR3 ends, so the germline J gene completes it. This sequence joins TRBV29-1 and TRBJ2-7; 7 bases match TRBD2. With 2 bases clipped from V and 5 bases from J, the junction kept 12 bases outside the gene matches. CDR1 is SQVTM and CDR2 is ANQGSEA in the germline V gene. This CDR3 is built from 15 residues. The CDR3 sequence is CSVELTGTTHHEQYF. The CDR3 DNA, read in part, is TGCAGCGTTGAACTTACCGGGACTACCCACCACGAG.

The CDR3 sequence: CAWSPRTRTYNEQFF. CDR3 bases read: TGTGCCTGGAGTCCAAGGACTAGGACCTACAATGAG. V gene TRBV30 combines with J gene TRBJ2-1; 7 bases fit TRBD2. The read ends 3 residues shy of where the CDR3 ends; the end is completed using the germline J gene. Per germline, CDR1 GTSNPN and CDR2 SVGIG (reference sequence). The junction had 6 bases not matched to a gene; V was cut back by 2 bases and J by 2 bases. The CDR3 spans 15 residues.

As for this clone: Coverage ceases 3 residues before the CDR3 finishes, and the germline J gene fills in the end. The rearrangement links TRBV20-1 to TRBJ1-1; D is ambiguous. The germline V gene encodes CDR1 DFQATT and CDR2 SNEGSKA (reference sequence). The CDR3 runs to 14 residues. V was pared by 4 bases and J by 2 bases, with 14 bases between. The DNA read from the CDR3 is TGCAGTGCTAAGATGGGGAGCGGAAACACTGAA. As protein: CSAKMGSGNTE. The whole CDR3 sequence is CSAKMGSGNTEAFF.

Turning to this clone: The read gets to within 3 residues of the CDR3 end, and the germline J gene fills in the rest. The J gene is TRBJ2-6, the V gene TRBV5-1; D might be TRBD1 (5 bases). The germline V gene encodes CDR1 SGHRS and CDR2 YFSETQ. The CDR3 covers 15 residues. V lost 6 bases and J lost 0, with 10 bases in between. CDR3 residues: CASTSQVSGANVLTF. The sequenced part of the CDR3 DNA is TGCGCCAGCACTTCACAGGTCTCTGGGGCCAACGTC.

For this clone: The missing CDR3 end, 3 residues past where the read stops, is filled in from the germline J gene. This chain joins TRBV30 and TRBJ1-4; a possible D gene is TRBD1 (5 bases). The CDR3 has 16 residues. CDR1 GTSNPN and CDR2 SVGIG come from the germline V gene (reference sequence). The CDR3 bases that were read are TGTGCCTGGAGTGCGCTAGCGGGAGTTGGGGCCAACGTA. Its translation is CAWSALAGVGANV. The full CDR3 protein reads CAWSALAGVGANVLFF.

A remark on this clone: The read terminates 3 residues ahead of where the CDR3 ends, so the germline J gene completes it. The rearrangement uses TRBV20-1 and TRBJ2-5, with TRBD2 matching 7 bases. The V and J ends lost 5 bases and 5 bases, in that order; junction bases with no gene match: 2. The germline gives CDR1 DFQATT, CDR2 SNEGSKA (reference sequence). The CDR3 runs to 11 residues. The sequenced part of the CDR3 DNA is TGCAGTGCTTGGGGGGGGGAGACC. Residues: CSAWGGET. The entire CDR3 reads CSAWGGETQYF.

Points on this clone: The observed sequence ends 3 residues before the CDR3 terminus, with the missing tail filled in from the germline J gene. The chain couples TRBV6-4 to TRBJ2-1, with TRBD2 identical over 10 bases. The germline V gene has CDR1 MRHNA and CDR2 SNTAGT. This CDR3 spans 17 amino acids. Unmatched junction bases numbered 5, after V lost 2 bases and J lost 1 base. CDR3 region: CASSDLPSGSSYNEQFF. The sequenced part of the CDR3 DNA is TGTGCCAGCAGTGACCTTCCTAGCGGGAGTTCCTACAATGAG.

Remarks on this clone: The read ends 3 residues early relative to the CDR3; the germline J gene fills the gap. The rearrangement links TRBV7-3 to TRBJ2-5; D may be TRBD2 (7 bases). The germline V gene encodes CDR1 SGHTA and CDR2 FQGTGA. The length of the CDR3 is 13 residues. Trimming shortened V by 5 bases and J by 7 bases, and 14 bases separated the two germline ends. The sequenced part of the CDR3 DNA is TGTGCCAGCAGCACTCAAGGGGGGGGGACC. Protein product: CASSTQGGGT. The CDR3 reads in full as CASSTQGGGTQYF.